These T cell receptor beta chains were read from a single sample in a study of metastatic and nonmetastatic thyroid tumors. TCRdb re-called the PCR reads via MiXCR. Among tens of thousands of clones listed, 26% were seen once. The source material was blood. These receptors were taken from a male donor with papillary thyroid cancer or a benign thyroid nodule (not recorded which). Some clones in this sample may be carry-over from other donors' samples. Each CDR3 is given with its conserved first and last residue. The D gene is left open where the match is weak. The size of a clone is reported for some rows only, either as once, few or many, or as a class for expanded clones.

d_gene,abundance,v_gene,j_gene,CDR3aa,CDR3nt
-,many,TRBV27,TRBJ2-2,CASSSPLPRRGTGELFF,TGTGCCAGCAGCTCCCCCCTGCCCCGGAGAGGGACCGGGGAGCTGTTTTTT
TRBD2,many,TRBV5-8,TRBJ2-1,CASSLSGSIWEQFF,TGTGCCAGCAGCCTTAGCGGGAGCATCTGGGAGCAGTTCTTC
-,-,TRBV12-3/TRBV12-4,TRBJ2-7,CASSSHPSGGSHEQYF,TGTGCCAGCAGTTCTCACCCGTCCGGTGGGAGCCACGAGCAGTACTTC
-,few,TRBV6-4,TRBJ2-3,CASSERGSTDTQYF,TGTGCCAGCAGTGAAAGAGGTAGCACAGATACGCAGTATTTT
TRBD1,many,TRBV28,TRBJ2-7,CAIEDRAYEQYF,TGTGCCATCGAGGACAGGGCCTACGAGCAGTACTTC
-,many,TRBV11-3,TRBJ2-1,CASSLGQGIAEQFF,TGTGCCAGCAGCTTAGGTCAGGGTATCGCTGAGCAGTTCTTC
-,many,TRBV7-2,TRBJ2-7,CASTKGLGLPYEQYF,TGTGCCAGCACCAAGGGGCTAGGGTTACCCTACGAGCAGTACTTC
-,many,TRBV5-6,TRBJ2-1,CASSVRSFEQFF,TGTGCCAGCAGCGTGCGCTCCTTTGAGCAGTTCTTC
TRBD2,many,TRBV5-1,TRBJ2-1,CASSLSGTSYGEQFF,TGCGCCAGCAGCTTGAGTGGGACTAGTTACGGTGAGCAGTTCTTC
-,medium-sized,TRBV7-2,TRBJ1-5,CASSPRGNAGNQPQHF,TGTGCCAGCAGCCCGAGGGGTAATGCAGGCAATCAGCCCCAGCATTTT
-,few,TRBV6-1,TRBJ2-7,CASRPDSSSYEQYF,TGTGCCAGCAGACCAGACAGTTCGTCCTACGAGCAGTACTTC
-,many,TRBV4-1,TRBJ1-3,CASSQDIQGRTSGNTIYF,TGCGCCAGCAGCCAAGATATACAGGGACGAACCTCTGGAAACACCATATATTTT
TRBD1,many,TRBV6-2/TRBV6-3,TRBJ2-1,CASSWGQGVSEQFF,TGTGCCAGCAGTTGGGGACAGGGGGTCAGTGAGCAGTTCTTC
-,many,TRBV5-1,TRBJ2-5,CASSLEGAGHFETQYF,TGCGCCAGCAGCCTCGAAGGAGCTGGGCACTTTGAGACCCAGTACTTC
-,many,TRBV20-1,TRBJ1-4,CSARAEPMDEKLFF,TGCAGTGCTAGAGCGGAGCCAATGGATGAAAAACTGTTTTTT
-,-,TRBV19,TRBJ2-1,CASSIRGSYNEQSF,TGTGCCAGTAGTATTCGGGGGTCCTACAATGAGCAGTCCTTC
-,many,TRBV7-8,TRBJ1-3,CASSFSGGNTIYF,TGTGCCAGCAGCTTTAGTGGCGGAAACACCATATATTTT
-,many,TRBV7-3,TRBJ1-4,CASSLTGRGDEKLFF,TGTGCCAGCAGCTTAACTGGCAGGGGAGACGAAAAACTGTTTTTT
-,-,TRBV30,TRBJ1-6,CAWSKGTSGNSPLHF,TGTGCCTGGAGTAAGGGCACATCGGGGAATTCACCCCTCCACTTT
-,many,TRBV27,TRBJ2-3,CASSSGTNTDTQYF,TGTGCCAGCAGCTCCGGGACAAACACAGATACGCAGTATTTT
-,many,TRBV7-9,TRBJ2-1,CASSLARSNEQFF,TGTGCCAGCAGCTTAGCTCGCAGTAATGAGCAGTTCTTC
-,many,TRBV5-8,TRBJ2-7,CASSFLNSRGAREQYF,TGTGCCAGCAGCTTTTTAAATTCCCGGGGGGCGCGGGAGCAGTACTTC
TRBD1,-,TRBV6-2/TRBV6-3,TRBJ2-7,CAITTRGPSSYEQYF,TGTGCCATCACTACCAGGGGGCCAAGCTCCTACGAGCAGTACTTC
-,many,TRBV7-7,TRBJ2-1,CASSLALFNEQFF,TGTGCCAGCAGCTTAGCCCTATTCAATGAGCAGTTCTTC
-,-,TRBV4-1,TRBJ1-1,CASSQGRTLNTEAFF,TGCGCCAGCAGCCAGGGACGGACCCTGAACACTGAAGCTTTCTTT
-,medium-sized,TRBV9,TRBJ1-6,CASSVGGSPLHF,TGTGCCAGCAGCGTAGGGGGTTCACCCCTCCACTTT
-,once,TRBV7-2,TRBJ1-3,CASSLALVSGNTIYF,TGTGCCAGCAGCTTAGCTTTAGTCTCTGGAAACACCATATATTTT
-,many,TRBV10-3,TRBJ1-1,CAHRDRNTEAFF,TGTGCCCACCGCGACAGGAACACTGAAGCTTTCTTT
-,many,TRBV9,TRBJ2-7,CASSVGEDREQYF,TGTGCCAGCAGCGTAGGGGAAGACCGCGAGCAGTACTTC
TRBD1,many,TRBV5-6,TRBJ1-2,CASSLAGTDYGYTF,TGTGCCAGCAGCTTGGCCGGGACAGACTATGGCTACACCTTC
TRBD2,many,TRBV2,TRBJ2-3,CASKLAGDTQYF,TGTGCCAGCAAACTAGCGGGGGATACGCAGTATTTT
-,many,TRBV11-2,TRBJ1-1,CASSLGVTLNTEAFF,TGTGCCAGCAGCTTAGGTGTGACCTTGAACACTGAAGCTTTCTTT
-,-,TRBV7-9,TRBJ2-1,CASTPSSYQFF,TGTGCCAGCACCCCTAGTAGCTATCAGTTCTTC
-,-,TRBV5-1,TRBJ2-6,CASSLAPGAGANVLTF,TGCGCCAGCAGCTTGGCCCCAGGGGCGGGGGCCAACGTCCTGACTTTC
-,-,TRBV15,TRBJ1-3,CATSRDRYPENTIYF,TGTGCCACCAGCAGAGACAGGTACCCTGAAAACACCATATATTTT